This T cell receptor beta chain was identified in a study of breast tumors, draining lymph nodes, adjacent tissues (dated by TCRdb to 2016 to 2017). Context from the whole study: Breast cancer patients provided tumor, adjacent nontumor tissue and axillary lymph nodes, and the study compared the TCR beta repertoires across these three sources. The study was designed to assess the relationships and possible T-cell exchange between tumor, surrounding tissue and draining lymph node repertoires in human breast cancer. The research as a whole found: The similarity between tumor and nontumor tissue repertoires was significantly greater in luminal-like breast cancer than in basal-like breast cancer. The conclusion that tumor T cells originate in lymph nodes was presented as consistent with a hypothesis rather than as directly demonstrated. A scenario in which most tumor T cells derive from the lymph node and then expand within tumor tissue was judged to be consistent with the data. Tumor T-cell repertoires showed less diversity than lymph node repertoires and more diversity than nontumor tissue repertoires, and tumor T-cell repertoires showed preferential V and J gene usage.

The instrument was an Illumina HiSeq 2000. Multiplex PCR amplification was used to generate the TCR beta chain libraries. The amplified TCR beta chain products were analyzed by high-throughput sequencing. Starting from the raw public reads, TCRdb applied fastp trimming at Q25, assembled clones with MiXCR and retained in-frame beta chains. Identical CDR3 protein sequences are pooled into one entry, listed with their most common genes and DNA. This sample comprises about 130,000 distinct CDR3 sequences, more than 20% of them detected only once. Jointly, the top ten make up roughly 2.6% of the sample. The CDR3 holds 14 amino acids from the cysteine to the phenylalanine. The sequence is cut down to CDR3 DNA, 42 bases in frame from base 1. CDR1 and CDR2, looked up from the germline V gene, are MDHEN and SYDVKM. The germline ends are 15 bases apart after V is trimmed by 5 bases and J by 7 bases. This clonotype came up a few times. This receptor's antigen is unknown. It has no much larger one-base neighbor in the sample; base qualities were not kept.

Lymph node samples were obtained from the axillary draining lymph nodes of breast cancer patients. This chain is built from TRBV28 and TRBJ2-1, with an unclear D gene assignment. Material: axillary lymph node tissue. This TCR derives from a female donor with breast cancer. Some clones in this sample may be carry-over from other donors' samples. In nucleotide form, the sequence is TGTGCCAGCAGTCCCTTATCGGAAAAGAATGAGCAGTTCTTC. This codes for CASSPLSEKNEQFF.